This paragraph reports one T cell receptor beta chain. Its antigen target is currently unknown. There are no base qualities to consult, and no much larger clone falls within one base. In total, approximately 610 healthy bone marrow donors made up the cohort. All cohort members were sampled while nominally healthy, although unrecorded immune exposures were likely present. The donor was CMV seronegative and was included in the group of a few hundred seronegative cohort members. A peripheral blood sample was collected from each donor, and TCR beta sequencing was performed on peripheral blood mononuclear cells. The Qiagen DNeasy Blood Extraction Kit was used to extract genomic DNA from the blood cell samples. This sample was included in a study of cytomegalovirus exposure and HLA in healthy donors (dated by TCRdb to about 2017). Regarding the study in general: In an earlier analysis of 450 to 750 of the donors, approximately 260 Gb of sequence data and some 100 million unique TCR beta sequences from roughly 190 million T cells were reported. All discovery cohort repertoires had been generated using a single sequencing platform. Among under 450 genotyped donors of the cohort, an average of around 240,000 unique TCR beta nucleotide sequences were sequenced per donor, roughly 18% of them non-productive. Roughly 5 DR-DQ haplotypes were handled as single units for association and clustering, since linkage in the cohort was strong. An early release covering around 630 HLA-typed donors comprised approximately 300 gigabases of sequencing data and around 85 million unique TCR sequences. Donor age, sex, ethnicity and CMV serostatus were compiled alongside the repertoire data. A later genetic analysis took genome-wide SNP genotypes for about 60% of the roughly 670 donors and used that subset as a discovery cohort. In an earlier analysis of 500 to 650 of the donors, high-throughput TCR beta sequencing was used to judge whether each TCR beta V gene segment behaved as functional or pseudogenic. Typing coverage differed by locus: A, B, C, DRB1 and DQB1 were typed in about 620-630 donors, DQA1 in about 550, DPA1 in around 610, and DPB1 in 400 to 480. The study profiled the T cell repertoires of some 610 subjects by immunosequencing and related them to cytomegalovirus serostatus. In a later analysis, previously published TCR beta repertoires from 666 donors were re-analyzed and high-resolution HLA genotyping was added so that TCR occurrence patterns could be studied. Rather than drawing on any new phenotypic data, the later analysis identified candidate immune exposures from TCR beta sequences and the way those sequences occurred across donors. The study was designed to test whether signatures of past pathogen exposure could be identified by cataloging public T cell receptors. To predict cytomegalovirus infection status, the study combined high-throughput TCR immunosequencing, statistical association of individual TCRs with disease status, and machine learning. Class I and class II HLA loci were covered by the typing at four-digit resolution. Along with the roughly 670-subject first cohort, a separate validation cohort of around 120 different subjects was used. Of the 350 to 450 genotyped donors, roughly 76% were placed in the genetic ancestry cluster associated with self-reported Caucasian donors.

Library preparation was by the immunoSEQ multiplex PCR assay. For the multiplex PCR, a mixture combining 60 forward primers for TCR Vbeta segments and 13 reverse primers for TCR Jbeta segments was used. Amplification of the CDR3 region of rearranged TCR beta genes was performed with a multiplex PCR assay on genomic DNA. The Illumina HiSeq System was used to sequence the amplified TCR beta libraries as 87-base-pair reads. The study's processing was this. A later analysis counted 65 million to 90 million unique TCR beta chains across the 650 to 800 repertoires, and some 12 million of these chains were shared by at least two donors. A nearest-neighbor algorithm error-corrected the raw reads and collapsed the reads into unique sequences, merging closely related sequences to remove PCR and sequencing errors. To assign V, D and J gene segments, CDR3 sequences were aligned to IMGT reference sequences. For a sequence to be retained, at least a six-nucleotide match to both a V gene segment and a J gene segment was required. Rearrangements were called productive when the CDR3 lacked stop codons and stayed in frame with V and J; all others were non-productive. Following IMGT convention, CDR3 was defined as the stretch from the second conserved V-encoded cysteine to the conserved J-encoded phenylalanine. In an earlier analysis of roughly 580 of the donors, sequences lacking an unambiguous match to a single V gene segment were excluded. An earlier analysis of 500 to 700 of the donors classified V segments as functional when productive rearrangements were above 56.7% and as segregating when the standard deviation between donors was above 5%. A statistical classification framework was built to diagnose cytomegalovirus status from the catalog of TCR beta chain sequences. In a later analysis, V and J genes were assigned by comparing TCR nucleotide sequences against IMGT/GENE-DB human TR gene sequences. Using the TCRdist pipeline, a later analysis assigned CDR3 sequences along with most-parsimonious VDJ recombination scenarios. In a later analysis, every TCR beta chain was defined by the combination of its CDR3 amino acid sequence and its V-gene family, and reads without a unique V-gene family were dropped. A later analysis removed 550 to 700 highly shared, low-generation-probability nucleotide sequences to deal with suspected cross-contamination and a sequencing artifact. A later analysis calculated a clonal expansion index for each public chain from normalized within-repertoire ranks of inferred template counts. In a later analysis, generation probabilities were computed with a VDJ recombination model fitted to out-of-frame rearrangements, and the resulting probabilities were checked against IGoR. A later analysis scored TCR-TCR, TCR-HLA and TCR-CMV co-occurrence with hypergeometric tests, applying a repertoire-size bias correction to TCR pairs. In a later analysis, false discovery rates were estimated by permuting HLA or CMV assignments 20 times. A later analysis grouped co-occurring TCRs with DBSCAN, adding TCRdist sequence similarity when clustering within HLA-allele-positive subsets. For co-occurrence clustering, repertoires with fewer than 30,000 or more than 120,000 public chains were excluded, along with about five repertoires with anomalous nucleotide sharing. Entries here come from immuneACCESS through TCRdb and include only in-frame sequences with V and J called. Some clones fail to appear in such tables; in the studies checked, an unresolved V gene covers under half of the shortfall, and the cause of the remainder is unknown. V and J calls and clone size follow that table, whereas D and trimming were derived from the DNA. The sample table lists 150,000 or so clones, roughly 85% of them with a count of one. Less than 2.5% of the sample lies in the top ten.

The investigation overall reported the following: Most TCR sequences were seen in very few donors, while some public TCRs were found in many individuals. In an earlier analysis of roughly 560 of the donors, most TCR beta V segments were observed in productive rearrangements about 87% or about 30% of the time, broadly matching IMGT annotations. Correlated functional status among segregating V segments might be attributable to linkage disequilibrium, but an unknown experimental factor could not be ruled out. Because HLA typing was unavailable for some donors at each locus, only the typed subset was used in association tests. In a later genetic analysis, a missense DCLRE1C variant was associated with V-gene and J-gene trimming of TCR beta chains, and the association was replicated in an independent cohort. A further reported finding was that TCR beta sequences accurately predicted the HLA-A and HLA-B alleles for most subjects in the first cohort. The authors suggested that the approach could potentially be extended to other disease states and immunological phenotypes. When HLA alleles, especially DR and DQ, strongly co-occurred, attributing TCR associations to individual alleles was difficult. A later analysis found that most CMV-associated TCR beta chains appeared HLA-restricted, with HLA associations seemingly driven largely by CMV exposure. Presence/absence analyses assumed roughly uniform sequencing depth across donors, an assumption that may not hold. Three of the identified cytomegalovirus-associated TCR beta chains were confirmed in vitro to be specific for cytomegalovirus antigens. A total of about 150 TCR beta chains were listed by the study as associated with cytomegalovirus. Immune exposure information for the cohort was limited to CMV serostatus. Over 15 rarely observed V segments, including chromosome 9 orphons, were excluded from the earlier analysis of about 500 of the donors because counts were too low. A cluster of highly shared sequence variants was judged likely to represent a technical artifact of the sequencing pipeline. Compared with equally common non-associated chains, HLA-associated TCR beta chains in a later analysis were more clonally expanded and had lower generation probabilities. The classifier was reported to diagnose cytomegalovirus status with high specificity and sensitivity in both the original and validation cohorts. In a later analysis, several top co-occurrence clusters were reported to appear linked to parvovirus B19, influenza, CMV and Epstein-Barr virus. A later genetic analysis reported fewer N-insertions in productive TCRs among donors in an Asian-associated ancestry cluster than the roughly 700-donor mean. In a later analysis, 16,951 TCR beta sequences were associated with specific HLA alleles at a false discovery rate of 0.05. In a later analysis, TCR association rates were found to vary across HLA loci, with the most associated TCRs seen for DRB1 alleles and the fewest for HLA-C alleles. In this cohort, only TCR beta chains were sequenced, and detectable features were limited by the absence of alpha or paired-chain data. Some IMGT-functional V segments, including TRBV6-2 and TRBV6-3, could not be told apart with the 87-base-pair reads, so those segments were excluded.

Trimming takes 6 bases from V and 10 bases from J, and the germline ends sit 31 bases apart. The CDR3 goes from the cysteine to the phenylalanine over 19 residues. Just the 57-base CDR3 DNA is kept, in frame starting at base 1. Reading the germline V gene (reference sequence) gives CDR1 LNHDA and CDR2 SQIVND. The V and J segments used are TRBV19 and TRBJ1-6, with the D gene not clear enough to name. This TCR came from a woman aged 18-30 years in good health and CMV-seronegative. The sequenced sample consisted of PBMCs. The DNA sequence is TGTGCCAGTAGCAAGGCCCTCTCGGATGCTCTGGAGGTTAGCTCACCCCTCCACTTT. Its protein is CASSKALSDALEVSSPLHF.